A selection of T cell receptor beta chains follows, all from one sample in a study of graft-versus-host responses after intestinal transplantation. This table comes from immunoSEQ multiplex PCR, and its TCRdb copy is limited to in-frame clones, with some not included. The sample contains over 15,000 clones, about 34% of which appear only once. The source material was alloreactive CD4+ T cells from a mixed lymphocyte reaction culture, sampled before intestinal transplant. Receptors were obtained from a human patient who received an intestinal transplant. Each CDR3 is given with its conserved first and last residue. The D gene is left open where the match is weak. Clone size is shown for a subset of rows, as once, few, many or a class of expanded clone.

V gene: TRBV6-1; D gene: -; J gene: TRBJ2-2; clone size: -; CDR3 protein: CASRVTARAAGELFF; CDR3 DNA: TGTGCCAGCAGAGTTACGGCGCGGGCCGCCGGGGAGCTGTTTTTT
V gene: TRBV11-1; D gene: TRBD1; J gene: TRBJ1-2; clone size: -; CDR3 protein: CASSLGHAGQLRGYTF; CDR3 DNA: TGTGCCAGCAGCCTTGGACATGCGGGACAGCTACGGGGCTACACCTTC
V gene: TRBV5-1; D gene: -; J gene: TRBJ1-6; clone size: -; CDR3 protein: CASSLEPRVDNSPLHF; CDR3 DNA: TGCGCCAGCAGCTTGGAACCCAGGGTAGACAATTCACCCCTCCACTTT
V gene: TRBV6-6; D gene: -; J gene: TRBJ1-3; clone size: -; CDR3 protein: CASSPGFGNTIYF; CDR3 DNA: TGTGCCAGCAGCCCCGGTTTCGGAAACACCATATATTTT
V gene: TRBV5-1; D gene: -; J gene: TRBJ2-1; clone size: once; CDR3 protein: CASSPSTYNEQFF; CDR3 DNA: TGCGCCAGCAGCCCCTCCACCTACAATGAGCAGTTCTTC
V gene: TRBV5-6; D gene: -; J gene: TRBJ2-1; clone size: -; CDR3 protein: CASSPSIAASYNEQFF; CDR3 DNA: TGTGCCAGCAGCCCATCTATAGCGGCCTCCTACAATGAGCAGTTCTTC
V gene: TRBV10-2; D gene: -; J gene: TRBJ1-3; clone size: few; CDR3 protein: CASRVKLSGNTIYF; CDR3 DNA: TGCGCCAGCAGAGTGAAACTCTCTGGAAACACCATATATTTT
V gene: TRBV2; D gene: TRBD2; J gene: TRBJ2-5; clone size: -; CDR3 protein: CARSETGGRARETQYF; CDR3 DNA: TGTGCCCGCAGTGAGACGGGGGGGAGGGCCAGGGAGACCCAGTACTTC
V gene: TRBV6-6; D gene: TRBD1; J gene: TRBJ1-6; clone size: -; CDR3 protein: CASSYGTAYNSPLHF; CDR3 DNA: TGTGCCAGCAGTTACGGGACAGCCTATAATTCACCCCTCCACTTT
V gene: TRBV5-4; D gene: -; J gene: TRBJ1-5; clone size: -; CDR3 protein: CASSFGRDQPQHF; CDR3 DNA: TGTGCCAGCAGCTTCGGGAGGGATCAGCCCCAGCATTTT
V gene: TRBV7-3; D gene: -; J gene: TRBJ1-2; clone size: few; CDR3 protein: CASSLTSTRGYTF; CDR3 DNA: TGTGCCAGCAGCTTAACGTCGACAAGGGGCTACACCTTC
V gene: TRBV6-5; D gene: TRBD1; J gene: TRBJ1-2; clone size: -; CDR3 protein: CASRWARQGGYTF; CDR3 DNA: TGTGCCAGCAGATGGGCCCGACAGGGGGGCTACACCTTC
V gene: TRBV14; D gene: -; J gene: TRBJ2-1; clone size: few; CDR3 protein: CASSQDGGSSYNEQFF; CDR3 DNA: TGTGCCAGCAGCCAAGATGGGGGAAGCTCCTACAATGAGCAGTTCTTC
V gene: TRBV5-4; D gene: TRBD2; J gene: TRBJ2-7; clone size: -; CDR3 protein: CASSHGPVGRAVYEQYF; CDR3 DNA: TGTGCCAGCAGCCATGGACCCGTCGGGAGGGCCGTTTACGAGCAGTACTTC
V gene: TRBV18; D gene: TRBD1; J gene: TRBJ1-5; clone size: -; CDR3 protein: CASSLGDRVGPQHF; CDR3 DNA: TGTGCCAGCTCACTAGGGGACAGGGTAGGGCCCCAGCATTTT
V gene: TRBV5-1; D gene: TRBD1; J gene: TRBJ2-2; clone size: -; CDR3 protein: CASSLGQGVDTGELFF; CDR3 DNA: TGCGCCAGCAGCTTGGGACAGGGGGTGGACACCGGGGAGCTGTTTTTT
V gene: TRBV6-1; D gene: -; J gene: TRBJ1-6; clone size: few; CDR3 protein: CASSVRVSYNSPLHF; CDR3 DNA: TGTGCCAGCAGTGTGAGGGTCTCCTATAATTCACCCCTCCACTTT
V gene: TRBV19; D gene: TRBD1; J gene: TRBJ2-5; clone size: -; CDR3 protein: CASSIGDRVRETQYF; CDR3 DNA: TGTGCCAGTAGTATAGGGGACAGGGTGAGAGAGACCCAGTACTTC
V gene: TRBV7-6; D gene: -; J gene: TRBJ2-7; clone size: -; CDR3 protein: CASSLSGGTYEQYF; CDR3 DNA: TGTGCCAGCAGCTTATCTGGGGGGACCTACGAGCAGTACTTC
V gene: TRBV6-6; D gene: -; J gene: TRBJ2-7; clone size: -; CDR3 protein: CARRVGSYEQYF; CDR3 DNA: TGTGCCAGGAGGGTTGGCTCCTACGAGCAGTACTTC
V gene: TRBV5-1; D gene: -; J gene: TRBJ1-1; clone size: -; CDR3 protein: CASSLRPGREAFF; CDR3 DNA: TGCGCCAGCAGCTTAAGGCCCGGGAGAGAAGCTTTCTTT
V gene: TRBV7-2; D gene: -; J gene: TRBJ2-7; clone size: medium-sized; CDR3 protein: CASSLDLRAYEQYF; CDR3 DNA: TGTGCCAGCAGCTTAGATCTCAGGGCCTACGAGCAGTACTTC
V gene: TRBV19; D gene: -; J gene: TRBJ2-7; clone size: -; CDR3 protein: CASRRGYTAYEQYF; CDR3 DNA: TGTGCCAGTCGAAGGGGCTATACAGCCTACGAGCAGTACTTC
V gene: TRBV6-8; D gene: -; J gene: TRBJ1-4; clone size: -; CDR3 protein: CASRRSPNEKLFF; CDR3 DNA: TGTGCCAGCAGGAGGAGTCCTAATGAAAAACTGTTTTTT
V gene: TRBV6-5; D gene: TRBD1; J gene: TRBJ2-5; clone size: -; CDR3 protein: CAVRTGRGETQYF; CDR3 DNA: TGTGCCGTGAGGACAGGCCGAGGGGAGACCCAGTACTTC
V gene: TRBV15; D gene: -; J gene: TRBJ2-2; clone size: -; CDR3 protein: CATSGPITSTDTGELFF; CDR3 DNA: TGTGCCACCAGCGGTCCTATTACTAGTACCGACACCGGGGAGCTGTTTTTT
V gene: TRBV18; D gene: TRBD1; J gene: TRBJ2-6; clone size: -; CDR3 protein: CASSLGQTSSGANVLTF; CDR3 DNA: TGTGCCAGCTCACTGGGACAGACCTCCTCTGGGGCCAACGTCCTGACTTTC
V gene: TRBV28; D gene: -; J gene: TRBJ2-2; clone size: -; CDR3 protein: CASTRGNTGELFF; CDR3 DNA: TGTGCCAGCACCAGGGGGAACACCGGGGAGCTGTTTTTT
V gene: TRBV11-2; D gene: -; J gene: TRBJ2-4; clone size: medium-sized; CDR3 protein: CASSLGRGKAKNIQYF; CDR3 DNA: TGTGCCAGCAGCTTAGGCCGTGGGAAAGCCAAAAACATTCAGTACTTC
V gene: TRBV6-1; D gene: -; J gene: TRBJ1-2; clone size: -; CDR3 protein: CASSPPDWYDGYTF; CDR3 DNA: TGTGCCAGCAGCCCTCCTGACTGGTACGATGGCTACACCTTC
V gene: TRBV30; D gene: -; J gene: TRBJ1-1; clone size: -; CDR3 protein: CAWSVGYPEAFF; CDR3 DNA: TGTGCCTGGAGTGTGGGGTACCCTGAAGCTTTCTTT
V gene: TRBV4-2; D gene: TRBD1; J gene: TRBJ1-1; clone size: -; CDR3 protein: CASSRQGVPGQTNTEAFF; CDR3 DNA: TGTGCCAGCAGCCGCCAGGGTGTCCCGGGACAGACGAACACTGAAGCTTTCTTT
V gene: TRBV13; D gene: -; J gene: TRBJ2-3; clone size: once; CDR3 protein: CASSLSVGEFAQYF; CDR3 DNA: TGTGCCAGCAGCTTAAGTGTAGGCGAATTTGCGCAGTATTTT
V gene: TRBV7-2; D gene: -; J gene: TRBJ1-6; clone size: -; CDR3 protein: CASSLVTGYNSPLHF; CDR3 DNA: TGTGCCAGCAGCTTAGTCACAGGGTATAATTCACCCCTCCACTTT
V gene: TRBV5-1; D gene: -; J gene: TRBJ2-6; clone size: -; CDR3 protein: CASSLGDWGIPYSGANVLTF; CDR3 DNA: TGCGCCAGCAGCTTGGGGGACTGGGGGATCCCTTACTCTGGGGCCAACGTCCTGACTTTC
V gene: TRBV25-1; D gene: -; J gene: TRBJ2-1; clone size: few; CDR3 protein: CASSWYNEQFF; CDR3 DNA: TGTGCCAGCAGTTGGTACAATGAGCAGTTCTTC
V gene: TRBV5-4; D gene: -; J gene: TRBJ1-1; clone size: few; CDR3 protein: CASSFSAETEAFF; CDR3 DNA: TGTGCCAGCAGCTTCTCTGCAGAAACTGAAGCTTTCTTT
V gene: TRBV11-2; D gene: -; J gene: TRBJ1-1; clone size: -; CDR3 protein: CASSLAPGPLAEAFF; CDR3 DNA: TGTGCCAGCAGCTTAGCCCCGGGGCCGCTGGCTGAAGCTTTCTTT
V gene: TRBV5-1; D gene: -; J gene: TRBJ2-7; clone size: -; CDR3 protein: CASSTLQGAYEQYF; CDR3 DNA: TGCGCCAGCAGCACACTACAGGGAGCCTACGAGCAGTACTTC
V gene: TRBV2; D gene: -; J gene: TRBJ2-5; clone size: -; CDR3 protein: CASSLYQETQYF; CDR3 DNA: TGTGCCAGCAGTCTGTACCAAGAGACCCAGTACTTC
V gene: TRBV6-5; D gene: -; J gene: TRBJ2-3; clone size: -; CDR3 protein: CASSYASSTDTQYF; CDR3 DNA: TGTGCCAGCAGTTACGCGTCTAGCACAGATACGCAGTATTTT
V gene: TRBV11-3; D gene: TRBD1; J gene: TRBJ1-6; clone size: -; CDR3 protein: CASSPRTGGLNSPLHF; CDR3 DNA: TGTGCCAGCAGCCCGCGGACAGGGGGCCTTAATTCACCCCTCCACTTT
V gene: TRBV6-5; D gene: -; J gene: TRBJ2-7; clone size: -; CDR3 protein: CASSRHRDSFYEQYF; CDR3 DNA: TGTGCCAGCAGTCGTCACAGGGATTCTTTCTACGAGCAGTACTTC
V gene: TRBV7-2; D gene: TRBD1; J gene: TRBJ2-7; clone size: few; CDR3 protein: CASRSTGTGYYEQYF; CDR3 DNA: TGTGCCAGCAGATCGACCGGGACAGGATACTACGAGCAGTACTTC
V gene: TRBV11-2; D gene: -; J gene: TRBJ2-1; clone size: -; CDR3 protein: CASIDGGTYNEQFF; CDR3 DNA: TGTGCCAGCATAGACGGGGGAACATACAATGAGCAGTTCTTC
V gene: TRBV9; D gene: -; J gene: TRBJ2-5; clone size: -; CDR3 protein: CASSVGLRGKETQYF; CDR3 DNA: TGTGCCAGCAGCGTAGGGCTTCGGGGAAAAGAGACCCAGTACTTC
V gene: TRBV6-5; D gene: -; J gene: TRBJ2-1; clone size: -; CDR3 protein: CASSPDNAMYNEQFF; CDR3 DNA: TGTGCCAGCAGTCCCGACAACGCGATGTACAATGAGCAGTTCTTC
V gene: TRBV5-4; D gene: TRBD1; J gene: TRBJ1-2; clone size: medium-sized; CDR3 protein: CASSRGTDQGNGYTF; CDR3 DNA: TGTGCCAGCAGCAGAGGGACAGACCAAGGAAATGGCTACACCTTC
V gene: TRBV5-5; D gene: -; J gene: TRBJ1-5; clone size: -; CDR3 protein: CASSPENGQPQHF; CDR3 DNA: TGTGCCAGCAGCCCGGAAAATGGCCAGCCCCAGCATTTT
V gene: TRBV5-4; D gene: -; J gene: TRBJ1-6; clone size: -; CDR3 protein: CASSLSGDSPLHF; CDR3 DNA: TGTGCCAGCAGCCTCTCAGGGGATTCACCCCTCCACTTT
V gene: TRBV10-1; D gene: -; J gene: TRBJ2-3; clone size: -; CDR3 protein: CASSRGAGDTQYF; CDR3 DNA: TGCGCCAGCTCCCGAGGGGCCGGGGATACGCAGTATTTT
V gene: TRBV5-4; D gene: -; J gene: TRBJ2-7; clone size: -; CDR3 protein: CASSLGTGTSKGF; CDR3 DNA: TGCGCCAGCAGCTTGGGGACCGGGACGTCCAAAGGCTTC
V gene: TRBV28; D gene: TRBD2; J gene: TRBJ2-7; clone size: few; CDR3 protein: CASSQTSGAYEQYF; CDR3 DNA: TGTGCCAGCAGTCAGACTAGCGGGGCGTACGAGCAGTACTTC
V gene: TRBV7-9; D gene: -; J gene: TRBJ2-5; clone size: few; CDR3 protein: CASSPKETQYF; CDR3 DNA: TGTGCCAGCAGCCCAAAAGAGACCCAGTACTTC
V gene: TRBV9; D gene: -; J gene: TRBJ1-2; clone size: few; CDR3 protein: CASSLRTRNAGYTF; CDR3 DNA: TGTGCCAGCAGCCTCCGGACAAGGAACGCGGGCTACACCTTC